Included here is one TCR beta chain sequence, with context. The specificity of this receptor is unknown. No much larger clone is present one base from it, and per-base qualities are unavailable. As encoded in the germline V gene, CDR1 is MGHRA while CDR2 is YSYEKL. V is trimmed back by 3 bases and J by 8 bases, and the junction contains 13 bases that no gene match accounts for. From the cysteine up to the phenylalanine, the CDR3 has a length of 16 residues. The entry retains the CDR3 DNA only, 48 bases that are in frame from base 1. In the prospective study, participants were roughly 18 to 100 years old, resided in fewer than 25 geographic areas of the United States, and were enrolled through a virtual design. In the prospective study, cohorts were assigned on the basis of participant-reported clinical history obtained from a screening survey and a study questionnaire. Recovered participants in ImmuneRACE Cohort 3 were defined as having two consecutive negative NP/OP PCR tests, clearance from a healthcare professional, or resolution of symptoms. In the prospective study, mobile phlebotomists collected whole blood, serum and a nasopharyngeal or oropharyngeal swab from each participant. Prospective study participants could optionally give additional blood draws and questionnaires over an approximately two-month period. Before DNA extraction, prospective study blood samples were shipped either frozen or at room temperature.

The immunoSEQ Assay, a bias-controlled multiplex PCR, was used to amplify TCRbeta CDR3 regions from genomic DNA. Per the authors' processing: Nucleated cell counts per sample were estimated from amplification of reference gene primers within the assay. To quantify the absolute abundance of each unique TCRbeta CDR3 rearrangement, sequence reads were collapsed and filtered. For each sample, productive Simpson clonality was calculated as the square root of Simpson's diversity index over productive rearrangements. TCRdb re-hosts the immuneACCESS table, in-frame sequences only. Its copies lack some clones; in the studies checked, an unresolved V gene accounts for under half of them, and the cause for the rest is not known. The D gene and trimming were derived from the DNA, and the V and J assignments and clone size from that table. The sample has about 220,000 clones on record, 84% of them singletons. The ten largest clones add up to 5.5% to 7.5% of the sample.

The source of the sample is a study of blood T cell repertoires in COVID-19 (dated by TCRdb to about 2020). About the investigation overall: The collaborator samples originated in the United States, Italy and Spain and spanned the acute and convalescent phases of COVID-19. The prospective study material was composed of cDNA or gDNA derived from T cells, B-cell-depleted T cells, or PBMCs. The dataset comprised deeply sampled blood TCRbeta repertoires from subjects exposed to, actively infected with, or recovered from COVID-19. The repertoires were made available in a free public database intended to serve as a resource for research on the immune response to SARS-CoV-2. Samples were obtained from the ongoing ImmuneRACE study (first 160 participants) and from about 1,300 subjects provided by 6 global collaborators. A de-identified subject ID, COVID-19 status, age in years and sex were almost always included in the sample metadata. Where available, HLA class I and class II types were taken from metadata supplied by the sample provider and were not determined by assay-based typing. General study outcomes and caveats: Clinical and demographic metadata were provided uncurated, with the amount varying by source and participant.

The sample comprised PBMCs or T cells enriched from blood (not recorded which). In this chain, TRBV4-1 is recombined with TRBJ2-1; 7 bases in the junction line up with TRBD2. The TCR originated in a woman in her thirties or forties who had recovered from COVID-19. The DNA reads TGCGCCAGCAGCCACCTAGGACTAGAGACTAAGGATGAGCAGTTCTTC. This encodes CASSHLGLETKDEQFF.